Listed below are T cell receptor beta chains from one sample, sequenced in a study of blood T cell repertoires in COVID-19. Generated by immunoSEQ multiplex PCR, the TCRdb table keeps only in-frame clones and is missing some. The sample holds a few hundred thousand clones, approximately 90% seen once. Sequenced material: peripheral blood. All receptors come from a woman in her 50s with COVID-19, enrolled during active disease. CDR3s include the opening cysteine and the closing phenylalanine or tryptophan. D genes are given only for firm matches. Not every row has a clone size; where given, it reads once, few, many or a size class.

-	TRBJ1-4	once	TRBV7-2	CASSSPHREKLFF	TGTGCCAGCAGCTCGCCCCACCGGGAAAAACTGTTTTTT
-	TRBJ1-5	-	TRBV6-5	CASSPDSYSNQPQHF	TGTGCCAGCAGTCCCGACAGTTATAGCAATCAGCCCCAGCATTTT
-	TRBJ1-1	-	TRBV6-2/TRBV6-3	CASSSQTDTLNTEAFF	TGTGCCAGCAGTTCCCAGACGGACACCTTAAACACTGAAGCTTTCTTT
TRBD1	TRBJ1-2	once	TRBV12-5	CASGDVQGARYGYTF	TGTGCTAGTGGGGACGTCCAGGGGGCTAGGTATGGCTACACCTTC
-	TRBJ1-2	-	TRBV14	CASSQDIALGGYTF	TGTGCCAGCAGCCAAGATATCGCACTAGGAGGCTACACCTTC
TRBD1	TRBJ1-2	once	TRBV25-1	CASSERAGTEFYGYTF	TGTGCCAGCAGTGAACGGGCCGGGACAGAGTTCTATGGCTACACCTTC
-	TRBJ2-1	-	TRBV7-9	CASSLQGGGNEQFF	TGTGCCAGCAGCTTACAGGGTGGAGGGAATGAGCAGTTCTTC
-	TRBJ1-5	-	TRBV6-6	CASRLDRHNQPQHF	TGTGCCAGCAGATTGGACAGACACAATCAGCCCCAGCATTTT
-	TRBJ1-3	-	TRBV3-1/TRBV3-2	CASSQEMGRGGNTIYF	TGTGCCAGCAGCCAAGAGATGGGCAGGGGAGGAAACACCATATATTTT
TRBD1	TRBJ1-4	-	TRBV12-5	CASARQGLATNEKLFF	TGTGCTAGTGCCAGACAGGGCCTTGCAACTAATGAAAAACTGTTTTTT
TRBD2	TRBJ2-6	-	TRBV7-6	CASSPLAGVLAGANVLTF	TGTGCCAGCAGCCCACTAGCGGGGGTTTTGGCTGGGGCCAACGTCCTGACTTTC
-	TRBJ2-7	-	TRBV30	CAWTPGATYEQYF	TGTGCCTGGACCCCAGGGGCCACCTACGAGCAGTACTTC
-	TRBJ2-5	-	TRBV5-1	CASSDPGRVGVDQETQYF	TGCGCCAGCAGCGATCCTGGGCGGGTTGGGGTAGACCAAGAGACCCAGTACTTC
-	TRBJ1-1	-	TRBV5-4	CASSLIGTNTEAFF	TGTGCCAGCAGCTTGATTGGCACAAACACTGAAGCTTTCTTT
-	TRBJ2-7	-	TRBV4-3	CASSQEPETVYEQYF	TGCGCCAGCAGCCAAGAACCCGAGACAGTCTACGAGCAGTACTTC
TRBD2	TRBJ2-1	-	TRBV9	CASSPTLAGYGEQFF	TGTGCCAGCAGCCCTACTCTAGCGGGGTATGGTGAGCAGTTCTTC
TRBD2	TRBJ2-3	-	TRBV6-5	CASGSGMSDTQYF	TGTGCCAGCGGGAGCGGGATGTCAGATACGCAGTATTTT
TRBD1	TRBJ2-6	-	TRBV5-4	CASRRQGAGANVLTF	TGTGCCAGCAGACGACAGGGGGCTGGGGCCAACGTCCTGACTTTC
TRBD1	TRBJ2-5	-	TRBV3-1/TRBV3-2	CASSQGGQGPRGTQYF	TGTGCCAGCAGCCAAGGGGGACAGGGGCCAAGAGGGACCCAGTACTTC
-	TRBJ2-5	many	TRBV6-4	CGRGQETQYF	TGTGGGCGGGGCCAAGAGACCCAGTACTTC
TRBD1	TRBJ1-2	once	TRBV4-3	CASSQGLQGHYGYTF	TGCGCCAGCAGCCAAGGGTTACAGGGGCACTATGGCTACACCTTC
-	TRBJ2-1	-	TRBV29-1	CSVEDSSHNEQFF	TGCAGCGTTGAGGACTCGTCCCACAATGAGCAGTTCTTC
TRBD2	TRBJ2-2	-	TRBV15	CATSRFLAGPNTGELFF	TGTGCCACCAGCAGATTTCTAGCGGGACCGAACACCGGGGAGCTGTTTTTT
TRBD1	TRBJ2-2	-	TRBV5-5	CASSSTGAGELFF	TGTGCCAGCAGCTCGACAGGGGCCGGGGAGCTGTTTTTT
TRBD1	TRBJ1-2	-	TRBV4-1	CASRSTGEIHGYTF	TGCGCCAGCAGATCGACAGGGGAGATTCATGGCTACACCTTC
TRBD1	TRBJ1-1	-	TRBV6-2/TRBV6-3	CASSLDRGTEAFF	TGTGCCAGCAGTCTTGACAGGGGGACTGAAGCTTTCTTT
TRBD1	TRBJ2-1	once	TRBV25-1	CASQGAIGEQFF	TGTGCCAGCCAGGGGGCTATAGGTGAGCAGTTCTTC
-	TRBJ2-6	-	TRBV21-1	CASETGPPGANVLTF	TGTGCCAGCGAAACAGGGCCACCTGGGGCCAACGTCCTGACTTTC
TRBD1	TRBJ1-1	-	TRBV6-4	CASSDSPGQGAFF	TGTGCCAGCAGTGACTCACCGGGACAGGGTGCTTTCTTT
-	TRBJ2-7	-	TRBV5-1	CASSLGRGAMDMSHEQYF	TGCGCCAGCAGCTTGGGTCGGGGGGCTATGGACATGAGCCACGAGCAGTACTTC
-	TRBJ2-1	-	TRBV27	CASSLEGSTYNEQFF	TGTGCCAGCAGTTTAGAGGGATCGACCTACAATGAGCAGTTCTTC
TRBD1	TRBJ1-6	once	TRBV27	CASSGTGGYNSPLHF	TGTGCCTCTTCCGGGACAGGGGGCTATAATTCACCCCTCCACTTT
TRBD1	TRBJ2-2	-	TRBV19	CAGGQTNTGELFF	TGTGCCGGGGGACAGACGAACACCGGGGAGCTGTTTTTT
TRBD1	TRBJ1-1	-	TRBV4-1	CASRGGQGTAEAFF	TGCGCCAGCAGAGGGGGACAGGGAACGGCTGAAGCTTTCTTT
TRBD1	TRBJ2-2	-	TRBV13	CASSIGRGYTGELFF	TGTGCCAGCAGCATCGGCAGGGGGTACACCGGGGAGCTGTTTTTT
TRBD1	TRBJ2-6	-	TRBV7-2	CASSPRGTGANVLTF	TGTGCCAGCAGCCCCAGGGGGACTGGGGCCAACGTCCTGACTTTC
-	TRBJ1-3	-	TRBV11-3	CASSSARGGGNTIYF	TGTGCCAGCAGCTCGGCTAGGGGAGGTGGAAACACCATATATTTT